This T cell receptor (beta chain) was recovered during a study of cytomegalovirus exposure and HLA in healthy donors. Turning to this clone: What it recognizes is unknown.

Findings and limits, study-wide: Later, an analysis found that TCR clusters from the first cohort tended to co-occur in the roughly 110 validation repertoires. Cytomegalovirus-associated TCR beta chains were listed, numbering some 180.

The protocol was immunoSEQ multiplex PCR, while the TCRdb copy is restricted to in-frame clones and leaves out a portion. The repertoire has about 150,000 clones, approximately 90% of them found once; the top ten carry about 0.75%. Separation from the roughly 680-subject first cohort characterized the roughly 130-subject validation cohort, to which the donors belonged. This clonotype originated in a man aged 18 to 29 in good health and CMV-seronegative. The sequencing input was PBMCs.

CDR3 residues: CASSGRDRGRTDTQYF. CDR3 nucleotide sequence: TGTGCCAGCAGTGGCCGGGACAGGGGGCGTACAGATACGCAGTATTTT. The chain has TRBV2 and TRBJ2-3, with TRBD1 identical over 12 bases. After removal of 4 bases from V and 3 bases from J, the junction contained 5 bases not matched to a gene. The length of the CDR3 is 16 residues. In germline, CDR1 is SNHLY, CDR2 FYNNEI.